This T cell receptor (beta chain) originates from a study of CD8+ T cells in alopecia areata. On the study more broadly: Tofacitinib was given for 6 to 18 months, then stopped for 6 months. Overall study results and limits: Scalp clonality and expanded CD8+ clones among the top 100 showed significant decreases with tofacitinib. Association of baseline CD8+ expansion with response is uncertain owing to one nonresponder.

The CDR3 is 16 residues long. Germline CDR1 and CDR2: SGHTA and FQGNSA. After removal of 7 bases from V and 5 bases from J, the junction contained 10 bases not matched to a gene. Treatment described: oral pan-JAK inhibitor, 5-10 mg twice daily. CD4+ and CD8+ T cells were sorted from PBMCs. Following extraction, RNA underwent reverse transcription to cDNA, which served as the sequencing template. Profiled with immunoSEQ multiplex PCR; TCRdb holds only in-frame clones, not every one. The sample yields around 120,000 clones, approximately 60% seen once. This clone was seen more than once but under ten times. Its matching antigen is unknown.

This chain uses TRBV7-2 with TRBJ2-5; 13 positions agree with TRBD2. Sample: CD4+ T cells sorted from blood, taken at week 4, from a patient treated with tofacitinib. The sequence came from a human donor with alopecia areata. Here the CDR3 reads CASNGLAGAPRETQYF. The CDR3, as DNA: TGTGCCAGCAACGGACTAGCGGGGGCCCCTAGGGAGACCCAGTACTTC.